These T cell receptor beta chains were read from a single sample in a study of blood T cell repertoires in COVID-19. Profiled with immunoSEQ multiplex PCR; TCRdb holds only in-frame clones, not every one. This table holds 250,000 or so clones, approximately 88% found once. The sample taken for sequencing was peripheral blood. These receptors originate from a woman under 40 with acute or convalescent COVID-19. CDR3s include the opening cysteine and the closing phenylalanine or tryptophan. The D gene is left open where the match is weak. Part of the rows lack a size; the others show once, few, many or a class for expanded clones.

V	size	J	D	DNA	CDR3
TRBV7-2	few	TRBJ2-1	TRBD2	TGTGCCAGCAGCTTGGGACTAGATGTCAATGAGCAGTTCTTC	CASSLGLDVNEQFF
TRBV30	-	TRBJ1-6	-	TGTGCCTGGGACAAGGGGGGGCAAAAGAATTCACCCCTCCACTTT	CAWDKGGQKNSPLHF
TRBV7-7	-	TRBJ1-2	-	TGTGCCAGCAGCCTAGAGAAGGGGCGAAACTATGGCTACACCTTC	CASSLEKGRNYGYTF
TRBV15	few	TRBJ2-3	-	TGTGCCACCAGCAGATCAACAGGGAGCACAGATACGCAGTATTTT	CATSRSTGSTDTQYF
TRBV2	-	TRBJ1-6	TRBD1	TGTGCCAGCAGTGGGGACAGGAGCTCCTATAATTCACCCCTCCACTTT	CASSGDRSSYNSPLHF
TRBV7-2	-	TRBJ2-7	-	TGTGCCAGCAGACTTAGCGCCACCCTGCCCGACGAGCAGTACTTC	CASRLSATLPDEQYF
TRBV5-4	-	TRBJ2-1	TRBD2	TGTGCCAGCAGCAAGACTAGCCGCTCCTACAATGAGCAGTTCTTC	CASSKTSRSYNEQFF
TRBV21-1	-	TRBJ2-7	-	TGTGCCAGCATTGGCAGTGTAACCTACGAGCAGTACTTC	CASIGSVTYEQYF
TRBV27	-	TRBJ2-3	-	TGTGCCAGCAGCAGACTAACCACTAGCACAGATACGCAGTATTTT	CASSRLTTSTDTQYF
TRBV5-1	few	TRBJ2-2	-	TGCGCCAGCAGTTATGGGGGGAGCTCTGGCACCGGGGAGCTGTTTTTT	CASSYGGSSGTGELFF
TRBV2	-	TRBJ1-5	-	TGTGCCAGCAGTGAACAGGGATTGAGTCAGCCCCAGCATTTT	CASSEQGLSQPQHF
TRBV30	-	TRBJ1-5	-	TGTGCCTGGAGTGTAACGGGCCAGGGTATGCCCCAGCATTTT	CAWSVTGQGMPQHF
TRBV19	-	TRBJ1-2	-	TGTGCCAGTAGTTGGCAGGAAACGTATGGCTACACCTTC	CASSWQETYGYTF
TRBV7-8	-	TRBJ2-1	TRBD2	TGTGCCAGCAGCTTACCCCCAGCGGGGAGCTCCTACAATGAGCAGTTCTTC	CASSLPPAGSSYNEQFF
TRBV25-1	few	TRBJ2-1	TRBD2	TGTGCCAGCAAGGAAAGGCTAGCGGGAGGAGAGCAGTTCTTC	CASKERLAGGEQFF
TRBV19	-	TRBJ2-3	TRBD2	TGTGCCAGTAGTCTAGCGGGAGTGGCAGATACGCAGTATTTT	CASSLAGVADTQYF
TRBV6-5	-	TRBJ1-2	TRBD1	TGTGCCAGCAGGTCTACAGGGGACGGCTACACCTTC	CASRSTGDGYTF
TRBV6-6	-	TRBJ1-5	-	TGTGCCAGCAGTTACATAGAGCAGCCCCAGCATTTT	CASSYIEQPQHF
TRBV18	once	TRBJ2-1	TRBD2	TGTGCCAGCTCACAACTAGCGGGAGCGTCTAGAAATGAGCAGTTCTTC	CASSQLAGASRNEQFF
TRBV15	-	TRBJ2-1	TRBD1	TGTGCCACCAGCACCCGGGACAGGCCGAGCTCCTACAATGAGCAGTTCTTC	CATSTRDRPSSYNEQFF
TRBV5-4	-	TRBJ1-1	-	TGTGCCAGCAGCGGGGGAGGGAACACTGAAGCTTTCTTT	CASSGGGNTEAFF
TRBV14	-	TRBJ2-2	-	TGTGCCAGCAGCCAAGTAATCGTCGGGGAGCTGTTTTTT	CASSQVIVGELFF
TRBV6-5	-	TRBJ2-1	TRBD2	TGTGCCAGCAGTTACCCGGGACTAGCGGGTGTAAATGAGCAGTTCTTC	CASSYPGLAGVNEQFF
TRBV7-2	-	TRBJ2-5	TRBD2	TGTGCCAGCAGCCCATTCAAGTCGGGAGGCGGGGAGACCCAGTACTTC	CASSPFKSGGGETQYF
TRBV28	-	TRBJ2-7	TRBD2	TGTGCCAGCAGTTTCCTAGCGGGAGGGCCGGGCTACGAGCAGTACTTC	CASSFLAGGPGYEQYF
TRBV15	-	TRBJ1-1	-	TGTGCCACCAGCAACGGTGAGATGAACACTGAAGCTTTCTTT	CATSNGEMNTEAFF
TRBV13	-	TRBJ2-1	TRBD1	TGTGCCAGCAGCTCCCCGCAGGGGGTTTACAATGAGCAGTTCTTC	CASSSPQGVYNEQFF
TRBV7-9	-	TRBJ1-1	-	TGTGCCAGCAGCTGGACACATGGAAACACTGAAGCTTTCTTT	CASSWTHGNTEAFF
TRBV19	-	TRBJ1-1	TRBD1	TGTGCCAGTAGTAGAGAGGTCTCAGGGGGGAACACTGAAGCTTTCTTT	CASSREVSGGNTEAFF
TRBV11-3	-	TRBJ2-3	TRBD2	TGTGCCAGCAGCGTGGTAGCGGGAGTGGGGGATACGCAGTATTTT	CASSVVAGVGDTQYF
TRBV29-1	-	TRBJ2-2	TRBD2	TGCAACGCTGGGGTTCTTCGGGCTAGCGGGGCGTGGTTGGGGGAGCTGTTTTTT	CNAGVLRASGAWLGELFF
TRBV4-1	-	TRBJ2-7	TRBD1	TGCGCCAGCAGCCAAGAGGGCCGAAGGGGGCGCGAGCAGTACTTC	CASSQEGRRGREQYF
TRBV11-3	-	TRBJ2-1	TRBD2	TGTGCCAGCAGCTTAGGACTAGCGGGAGGGCCATCCTACAATGAGCAGTTCTTC	CASSLGLAGGPSYNEQFF
TRBV30	-	TRBJ2-7	TRBD1	TGTGCCTGGAGAGGTGACAGGGGTCACTACGAGCAGTACTTC	CAWRGDRGHYEQYF
TRBV19	-	TRBJ2-3	TRBD2	TGTGCCAGTTCCCAGGGGCGGGAGGCTAGCACAGATACGCAGTATTTT	CASSQGREASTDTQYF
TRBV19	-	TRBJ2-7	TRBD2	TGTGCCAGTACCGCGGGAGGTCCCTACGAGCAGTACTTC	CASTAGGPYEQYF
TRBV18	few	TRBJ1-6	-	TGTGCCAGCTCACCAAAAGGGGCGCTTAATTCACCCCTCCACTTT	CASSPKGALNSPLHF
TRBV19	-	TRBJ1-6	TRBD1	TGTGCCAGTACCCCCGGGACAGGGGGTAATTCACCCCTCCACTTT	CASTPGTGGNSPLHF
TRBV3-1/TRBV3-2	-	TRBJ2-7	TRBD2	TGTGCCAGCAGCCAACTAACTACTAGCGGGAAGAGGTACGAGCAGTACTTC	CASSQLTTSGKRYEQYF
TRBV5-6	-	TRBJ2-7	-	TGTGCCAGCAGCTTGGCCTTCGAGCAGTACTTC	CASSLAFEQYF
TRBV4-3	many	TRBJ2-7	-	TGCGCCAGCAGCCCGGGACTTCCCTCCTACGAGCAGTACTTC	CASSPGLPSYEQYF
TRBV2	-	TRBJ2-2	TRBD1	TGTGCCAGCCGGGGACAGGGCCACACCGGGGAGCTGTTTTTT	CASRGQGHTGELFF